This TCR beta chain was documented in a study of T cell responses to AZD1222 COVID-19 vaccine. General study points: Baseline testing showed seropositivity in only six AZD1222 recipients.

Libraries were prepared by immunoSEQ multiplex PCR; TCRdb keeps only in-frame clonotypes and omits some of them. This sample has approximately 140,000 clones; roughly nine tenths occur once, and the top ten carry approximately 3.3%. From germline, CDR1 is MNHEY and CDR2 SVGAGI. The CDR3 has 15 residues. As for this clone: The antigen remains undetermined.

The TCR was taken from an adult who received the AZD1222 COVID-19 vaccine. Specimen: peripheral blood, collected 28 days after the second AZD1222 dose. The gene calls are TRBV6-5 and TRBJ1-5, with D maybe TRBD1 (5 bases). CDR3 residues: CALGGADNSNQPQHF. CDR3 DNA sequence: TGTGCACTCGGAGGGGCAGACAATAGCAATCAGCCCCAGCATTTT.